This entry is about one T cell receptor beta chain. Sequencing was performed with immunoSEQ multiplex PCR; in TCRdb, only in-frame clones are kept and a portion is missing. Seen here are tens of thousands of clones, around nine tenths observed once, and the top ten hold 1% to 1.3%. These data belong to a study of OX40 agonist ivuxolimab in advanced cancers. The sequence came from an adult with an advanced solid tumor such as melanoma, head and neck, liver or kidney cancer. This specimen was CD4+ or CD8+ T cells sorted from blood, taken in a trial of the OX40 agonist ivuxolimab.

CDR3 in DNA: TGTGCCAGCATCCCGGAGTCCGGGGAGCTGTTTTTT. Translating it yields CASIPESGELFF. V and J are TRBV7-3 and TRBJ2-2; D not resolved. This CDR3 spans 12 amino acids. The ends were cut back, 7 bases at V and 6 bases at J, with 9 bases in the middle. Germline lookup yields CDR1 SGHTA and CDR2 FQGTGA.